A selection of T cell receptor beta chains follows, all from one sample in a study of OX40 agonist ivuxolimab in advanced cancers. Data came from immunoSEQ multiplex PCR; TCRdb stores just in-frame clones and leaves some out. The sample lists some 75,000 clones, around 87% seen once, with 2% to 3% in the top ten. This specimen was CD4+ or CD8+ T cells sorted from blood, taken in a trial of the OX40 agonist ivuxolimab. Every receptor here comes from an adult with an advanced solid tumor such as melanoma, head and neck, liver or kidney cancer. CDR3s include the opening cysteine and the closing phenylalanine or tryptophan. D genes are given only for firm matches. Rows may omit the clone size; those that give it use once, few, many or a size class.

clone_size,j_call,v_call,d_call,cdr3_aa,cdr3_nt
.,TRBJ2-2,TRBV7-2,.,CASSDDPEGANTGELFF,TGTGCCAGCAGCGACGACCCGGAGGGGGCGAACACCGGGGAGCTGTTTTTT
.,TRBJ1-2,TRBV4-3,.,CASSQDAEIYGYTF,TGCGCCAGCAGCCAAGACGCGGAGATCTATGGCTACACCTTC
.,TRBJ1-3,TRBV5-6,.,CASSFQGEGNTIYF,TGTGCCAGCAGCTTTCAGGGTGAGGGAAACACCATATATTTT
.,TRBJ2-2,TRBV5-8,TRBD1,CASSLLTGTVESGELFF,TGTGCCAGCAGCTTGCTTACCGGGACAGTCGAATCCGGGGAGCTGTTTTTT
few,TRBJ2-5,TRBV20-1,.,CSAPDYPAQYF,TGCAGTGCCCCGGACTACCCGGCCCAGTACTTC
.,TRBJ2-1,TRBV4-2,.,CASSQGPGESYNEQFF,TGTGCCAGCAGCCAAGGGCCCGGAGAGTCCTACAATGAGCAGTTCTTC
few,TRBJ1-5,TRBV4-2,.,CASSQDVTGNQPQHF,TGTGCCAGCAGCCAAGATGTCACAGGCAATCAGCCCCAGCATTTT
.,TRBJ2-5,TRBV28,TRBD1,CASSPLGTDQETQYF,TGTGCCAGCAGTCCACTCGGGACAGACCAAGAGACCCAGTACTTC
.,TRBJ1-4,TRBV2,TRBD1,CAGSQGTNEKLFF,TGTGCCGGGTCACAGGGGACTAATGAAAAACTGTTTTTT
.,TRBJ2-5,TRBV7-9,.,CASSPDQETQYF,TGTGCCAGCAGCCCGGACCAGGAGACCCAGTACTTC
.,TRBJ2-7,TRBV4-3,.,CASSRYGDTTYEQYF,TGCGCCAGCAGCCGCTACGGGGACACGACCTACGAGCAGTACTTC
few,TRBJ2-7,TRBV7-9,TRBD1,CASSPGTGGQSSYEQYF,TGTGCCAGCAGCCCGGGGACAGGGGGCCAAAGCTCCTACGAGCAGTACTTC
.,TRBJ2-1,TRBV25-1,TRBD1,CASSDPWQGAGDEQFF,TGTGCCAGCAGTGATCCTTGGCAGGGGGCTGGCGATGAGCAGTTCTTC
.,TRBJ1-6,TRBV28,.,CASSLGRGNSYNSPLHF,TGTGCCAGCAGTTTAGGGCGGGGGAACTCCTATAATTCACCCCTCCACTTT
.,TRBJ2-1,TRBV29-1,TRBD2,CSATEPGLESNEQFF,TGCAGCGCCACGGAACCGGGACTAGAGTCAAATGAGCAGTTCTTC
.,TRBJ2-1,TRBV25-1,TRBD1,CASSADRGSNEQFF,TGTGCCAGCAGTGCGGACAGGGGGTCCAATGAGCAGTTCTTC